This record concerns one T cell receptor (beta chain) sequence. Its matching antigen is unknown. This sample is part of a study of T cell responses to AZD1222 COVID-19 vaccine. Study findings and constraints: None of the repertoires were sampled until the peak T cell response had passed. Unmutated variant regions are reportedly targeted by nearly half of spike-specific TCRs.

Repertoires were generated with immunoSEQ multiplex PCR, while TCRdb's copy carries only in-frame clones and drops some. The sample yields about 90,000 clones, about 91% seen once. Trimming shortened V by 4 bases and J by 2 bases, and 16 bases separated the two germline ends. The CDR3 is 15 residues long. Germline V CDR1 and CDR2: SGHRS, YFSETQ. The receptor was derived from an adult who received the AZD1222 COVID-19 vaccine. The V call is TRBV5-1, the J call TRBJ2-7; possible D gene TRBD2, 5 bases. The source material was peripheral blood, sampled 28 days after the second AZD1222 dose. The CDR3 sequence is CASSPEGWETYEQYF. DNA for the CDR3: TGCGCCAGCAGCCCTGAGGGCTGGGAAACCTACGAGCAGTACTTC.